The source of this T cell receptor beta chain is a study of cytomegalovirus exposure and HLA in healthy donors. Study context: The 100 million to 120 million unique TCR beta sequences, from roughly 170 million T cells, were found by an earlier analysis. Overall study results and limits: An analysis done earlier found most TCR beta V segments productive about 90% or about 30% of the time. Researchers reported in a later analysis that a missense DCLRE1C variant was tied to TCR beta V- and J-gene trimming. Later work showed greater clonal expansion in HLA-associated TCR beta chains than in equally common others.

With respect to this clone: Its antigen is currently unknown.

The study ran its PCR with 60 Vbeta and 13 Jbeta primers. Profiled with immunoSEQ multiplex PCR; TCRdb holds only in-frame clones, not every one. The repertoire holds 150,000 to 180,000 clones, around 75% seen once, with roughly 7.1% in the top ten. The clonotype was recovered from a man aged 25 to 40 in good health and CMV-seropositive. The sample comprised PBMCs.

CDR3 DNA sequence: TGTGCCAGCAGCCGAAAACTAGCGGGGGGAAGGGATGAGCAGTTCTTC. This encodes CASSRKLAGGRDEQFF. The genes are TRBV2 and TRBJ2-1; the match to TRBD2 covers 12 bases. Germline lookup yields CDR1 SNHLY and CDR2 FYNNEI. J was trimmed by 8 bases and V by 6 bases; bases with no gene match: 11. The CDR3 spans 16 residues. Looking up the rest from reference TRBV2 and TRBJ2-1 gives the full variable domain: EPEVTQTPSHQVTQMGQEVILRCVPISNHLYFYWYRQILGQKVEFLVSFYNNEISEKSEIFDDQFSVERPDGSNFTLKIRSTKLEDSAMYFCASSRKLAGGRDEQFFGPGTRLTVL.